The T cell receptor (beta chain) under discussion was sequenced for a study of tumor-infiltrating lymphocytes in localized non-small cell lung cancer. Study outcomes and limitations: No link was found between tumor T-cell fraction and recurrence-free survival. Only some patients had TCR sequencing, depending on available tissue. T-cell fraction did not differ between immunotypes IM1 and IM2.

Sequenced by immunoSEQ multiplex PCR; TCRdb stores in-frame clones only, minus some. The sample includes over 10,000 clones, about 66% seen only once; the top ten take 6% to 8%. To note about this clone: Its matching antigen is unknown.

Trimming removed 4 bases from V and 1 base from J, with 23 bases in between. Looked up from germline, CDR1 is SGHKS and CDR2 is YYEKEE (reference sequence). The CDR3 loop spans 18 amino acids. V gene TRBV5-5 combines with J gene TRBJ1-1, with a possible D match to TRBD1 (6 bases). The material sequenced was lung tumor tissue. The origin of this receptor is a human donor with non-small cell lung cancer. This chain's CDR3 is CASSRGQGWDKGNTEAFF. The CDR3 DNA reads as TGTGCCAGCAGCAGAGGGCAGGGTTGGGACAAGGGGAACACTGAAGCTTTCTTT.